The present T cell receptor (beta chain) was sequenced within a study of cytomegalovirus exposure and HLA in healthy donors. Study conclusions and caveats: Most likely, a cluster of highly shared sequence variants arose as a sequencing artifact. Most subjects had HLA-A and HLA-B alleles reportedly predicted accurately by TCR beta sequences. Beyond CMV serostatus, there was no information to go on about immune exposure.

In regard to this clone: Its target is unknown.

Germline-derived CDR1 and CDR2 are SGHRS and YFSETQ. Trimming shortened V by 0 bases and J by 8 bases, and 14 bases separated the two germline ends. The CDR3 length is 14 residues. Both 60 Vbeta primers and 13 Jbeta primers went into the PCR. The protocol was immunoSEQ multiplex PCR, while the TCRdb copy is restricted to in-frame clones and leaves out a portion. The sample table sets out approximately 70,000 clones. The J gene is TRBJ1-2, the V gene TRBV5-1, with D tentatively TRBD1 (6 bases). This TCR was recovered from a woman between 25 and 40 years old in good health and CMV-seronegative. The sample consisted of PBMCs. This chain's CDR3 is CASSLGRGAEGYTF. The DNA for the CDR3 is TGCGCCAGCAGCTTGGGTCGGGGGGCGGAAGGCTACACCTTC.